This T cell receptor beta chain was captured by sequencing in a study of response to subunit inactivated influenza vaccine. The CDR3 contains 14 residues. V was shortened by 0 bases and J by 0 bases, with 4 bases between the two germline ends. CDR1 and CDR2 from the germline V gene are KGHDR and SFDVKD. This clonotype was counted a few times. TCRdb re-called the RT-PCR reads through MiXCR, storing one row per CDR3 protein. The data show 400,000 to 550,000 distinct CDR3 sequences, around 25% seen once. The chain joins TRBV24-1 to TRBJ1-1; D gene uncertain. The TCR was taken from a man aged 50-60 years who received an inactivated influenza vaccine. The material was CD4+ T cells sorted from PBMCs, obtained about 5 days after vaccination. The CDR3 coding sequence is TGTGCCACCAGTGATTTGAACGTGAACACTGAAGCTTTCTTT. Protein: CATSDLNVNTEAFF.